Presented here are 2 T cell receptor beta chains from one specimen sequenced in a study of blood T cells in healthy people across ages. Sample-barcoded 5' priming and a J-beta primer mix drove a second PCR of roughly 7 to 11 cycles. TCRdb redid the calling of the 5' RACE reads with MiXCR, one entry per CDR3 protein. This table has fewer than 950,000 distinct CDR3 sequences, 53% appearing once. What was sequenced was blood. These receptor sequences come from a man aged 80 or over in good health.

This sequence joins TRBV29-1 and TRBJ1-4, with TRBD1 as a possible D gene (6 bases). CDR3 length: 15 residues. Germline-derived CDR1 and CDR2 are SQVTM and ANQGSEA. Trimming pared 0 bases from V and 7 bases from J, leaving 15 bases between. The CDR3 DNA reads TGCAGCGTTGAAGATCGGGGGGCGCGGGGTGAAAAACTGTTTTTT. Amino acids: CSVEDRGARGEKLFF.

This chain uses TRBV6-2 or TRBV6-3 with TRBJ2-1; unclear D gene. The CDR3 is 14 residues long. V was cut by 6 bases and J by 0 bases, with 9 bases left in between. Looked up from germline, CDR1 is MNHEY and CDR2 is SVGEGT. CDR3 sequence: CASRGRGSYNEQFF. CDR3 nucleotide sequence: TGTGCCAGCAGGGGCCGCGGCTCCTACAATGAGCAGTTCTTC.